These 21 T cell receptor beta chains came from one sample sequenced in a study of T cells in Graves' hyperthyroidism and ophthalmopathy. Amplified TCR beta CDR3 regions came from RNA transcripts. With the HTBI primer set, the TCR CDR3 went through a first round of RT-PCR. TCRdb reprocessed the multiplex PCR reads with MiXCR, giving one entry per CDR3 protein. Of 340,000 or so distinct CDR3 sequences listed, roughly a fifth are singletons. Material: blood. Every receptor here comes from a woman in her fifties or sixties with Graves' hyperthyroidism.

A few counts support this clonotype. The chain couples TRBV7-9 to TRBJ2-7; the match to TRBD1 covers 9 bases. Germline V gene data show CDR1 as SEHNR and CDR2 as FQNEAQ (reference sequence). The CDR3 runs to 15 residues. V lost 3 bases to trimming and J lost 3 bases; unmatched junction nucleotides: 6. CDR3 region: CASSLGGTGRYEQYF. The CDR3 coding sequence is TGTGCCAGCAGCTTGGGGGGGACAGGGCGCTACGAGCAGTACTTC.

This clonotype was recorded a few times. V is TRBV6-1 and J is TRBJ1-2; 11 nucleotides line up with TRBD1. This CDR3 is built from 14 residues. Germline V CDR1 and CDR2: MNHNS, SASEGT. Trimming cost V 5 bases and J 8 bases; bases outside gene matches: 7. CDR3 DNA sequence: TGTGCCAGCAGTCAACGGGACAGGGGGTACGGCTACACCTTC. It translates to CASSQRDRGYGYTF.

In the case of this clonotype: This may be a read error: a much more frequent sequence differs by one nucleotide. This rearrangement joins TRBV6-2 or TRBV6-3 to TRBJ2-6; 9 bases fit TRBD1. The germline gives CDR1 MNHEY, CDR2 SVGEGT. The CDR3 is 16 amino acids. After removal of 6 bases from V and 4 bases from J, the junction contained 7 bases not matched to a gene. The CDR3 spells CASRQGATIGANVLTF. CDR3 coding DNA: TGTGCCAGCAGACAGGGGGCAACTATAGGGGCCAACGTCCTGACTTTC.

This clonotype has at least ten counts. The chain couples TRBV6-2 or TRBV6-3 to TRBJ2-7; no definite D call. Germline V gene sequence: CDR1 MNHEY, CDR2 SVGEGT. The CDR3 has 14 amino acids. The germline V and J ends were trimmed by 6 bases and 3 bases, with 15 bases remaining between them. This chain's CDR3 is CASRPPLFGYEQYF. In DNA form, the CDR3 reads TGTGCCAGCAGGCCGCCTCTGTTCGGCTACGAGCAGTACTTC.

V usage is TRBV5-4 and J usage is TRBJ1-2, with D unclear. The V and J ends lost 0 bases and 1 base respectively, with 7 bases between them. This CDR3 has 14 amino acids. Per germline, CDR1 SGHNT and CDR2 YYREEE (reference sequence). CDR3: CASSLEAFNYGYTF. The CDR3 DNA sequence: TGTGCCAGCAGCTTGGAGGCGTTTAACTATGGCTACACCTTC.

Ten or more counts support this clonotype. In DNA form, the CDR3 reads TGCAGTGCTAGAGTTTGGGGACTAGCGGGAGAGGGGTACAATGAGCAGTTCTTC. Protein sequence: CSARVWGLAGEGYNEQFF. V is TRBV20-1 and J is TRBJ2-1; the match to TRBD2 covers 14 bases. Trimming cost V 1 base and J 4 bases; bases outside gene matches: 9. The CDR3 extends over 18 amino acids. Germline CDR1 is DFQATT and CDR2 is SNEGSKA (reference sequence).

On this clonotype itself: This could be a read error, since a much larger clone is one nucleotide away. As DNA, the CDR3 is TGTGCCAGCAGCCAAGAGCGGAAAGTCTCCCAAGCTTTCTTT. Translating gives CASSQERKVSQAFF. J is TRBJ1-1 and V is TRBV4-2, with unresolved D. Per the germline V gene, CDR1 is LGHNA and CDR2 is YNFKEQ. Trimming took 0 bases from V and 9 from J, leaving 14 bases between them. The CDR3 length is 14 residues.

The sample holds many counts of this clonotype. The V call is TRBV5-1, the J call TRBJ1-1; D is perhaps TRBD1 (5 bases). Germline values: CDR1 SGHRS, CDR2 YFSETQ. The CDR3 is 15 amino acids. V lost 2 bases and J 5 bases, leaving 16 bases between the germline ends. The CDR3 spells CASSLGKQGSTEAFF. The CDR3 DNA sequence: TGCGCCAGCAGCTTAGGAAAGCAGGGATCGACTGAAGCTTTCTTT.

This clonotype was found many times. This chain connects TRBV15 to TRBJ1-1; possible D gene TRBD1, 5 bases. The CDR3 sequence is 15 residues long. Per germline, CDR1 LNHNV and CDR2 YYDKDF (reference sequence). Between the trimmed V and J ends, which lost 0 bases and 3 bases, there was a span of 11 bases. The CDR3 sequence: CATSRDDSKDTEAFF. CDR3 in DNA: TGTGCCACCAGCAGAGATGACAGTAAGGACACTGAAGCTTTCTTT.

V and J are TRBV5-1 and TRBJ1-3; weak D call: TRBD1 (5 bases). CDR3 length: 15 amino acids. Germline V CDR1 and CDR2: SGHRS, YFSETQ. V lost 1 base to trimming and J lost 3 bases, with 11 bases between them. In DNA form, the CDR3 reads TGCGCCAGCAGCTTGTGGGGGGAAGGTGGAAACACCATATATTTT. Protein product: CASSLWGEGGNTIYF.

The chain has TRBV12-3 or TRBV12-4 and TRBJ1-2; 7 positions agree with TRBD1. The CDR3 runs to 15 residues. V was clipped by 5 bases and J by 7 bases; unmatched bases: 13. CDR3 in DNA: TGTGCCAGCAGTGCGGACAGGAGAGCTCTCTGTGGCTACACCTTC. It codes for CASSADRRALCGYTF.

The chain employs TRBV12-3 or TRBV12-4 and TRBJ2-4; 8 bases align to TRBD2. This CDR3 has 20 residues. With V trimmed by 6 bases and J by 1 base, 20 bases remained unmatched. The chain's CDR3 is CASRHRDLAGPSGAKNIQYF. Written as DNA, the CDR3 is TGTGCCAGCAGGCACCGGGACTTAGCGGGGCCTTCTGGGGCCAAAAACATTCAGTACTTC.

The sample holds many counts of this clonotype. This sequence joins TRBV7-8 and TRBJ2-7; D assignment may be TRBD1 or TRBD2 (5 bases each). V was clipped by 1 base and J by 2 bases, with 18 bases between them. The CDR3 has 17 residues. Per germline, CDR1 SGHVS and CDR2 FQNEAQ. CDR3 DNA: TGTGCCAGCAGCTTAGAGGTTCGACGGGACCTTACCTACGAGCAGTACTTC. It encodes CASSLEVRRDLTYEQYF.

This rearrangement joins TRBV7-3 to TRBJ2-1; D could derive from TRBD1 or TRBD2 (5 bases each). Germline-derived CDR1 and CDR2 are SGHTA and FQGTGA. V lost 4 bases and J 1 base, leaving 11 bases between the germline ends. The length of the CDR3 is 15 residues. CDR3 residues: CASSSSGQSYNEQFF. DNA for the CDR3: TGTGCCAGCAGCTCCTCGGGGCAGTCCTACAATGAGCAGTTCTTC.

The chain couples TRBV12-3 or TRBV12-4 to TRBJ2-3; no clear D. Trimming took 5 bases from V and 0 from J, leaving 12 bases between them. CDR3 length: 15 amino acids. CDR3 protein: CASSPLWPSTDTQYF. CDR3 DNA: TGTGCCAGCAGTCCCCTCTGGCCGAGCACAGATACGCAGTATTTT.

This clonotype was counted ten times or more. The chain combines TRBV5-1 with TRBJ1-2; 8 bases align to TRBD1. Germline loops: CDR1 SGHRS, CDR2 YFSETQ. The CDR3 sequence is 16 residues long. J was trimmed by 0 bases and V by 4 bases; bases with no gene match: 8. CDR3 DNA: TGCGCCAGCAGCCCGCCCGGACAGGGCGCTAACTATGGCTACACCTTC. This codes for CASSPPGQGANYGYTF.

The CDR3 region is CASSQDFGQGNSYNSPLHF. The CDR3 coding sequence is TGCGCCAGCAGCCAAGATTTTGGACAGGGTAACTCCTATAATTCACCCCTCCACTTT. The chain recombines TRBV4-1 with TRBJ1-6, with 8 bases identical to TRBD1. With 0 bases clipped from V and 0 bases from J, the junction kept 7 bases outside the gene matches. This CDR3 is built from 19 residues. Per the germline V gene, CDR1 is MGHRA and CDR2 is YSYEKL.

The sample holds many counts of this clonotype. As DNA, the CDR3 is TGTGCCTGGACCGGGACGGCATCTGGAAACACCATATATTTT. It specifies CAWTGTASGNTIYF. The V call is TRBV30, the J call TRBJ1-3; weak D call: TRBD1 (5 bases). CDR1 is GTSNPN and CDR2 is SVGIG in the germline V gene (reference sequence). The CDR3 extends over 14 amino acids. With 4 bases removed from V and 1 base from J, the gap between germline ends came to 11 bases.

This clonotype was seen ten or more times. This chain uses TRBV24-1 with TRBJ2-3; 8 bases are shared with TRBD2. After removal of 3 bases from V and 6 bases from J, the junction contained 4 bases not matched to a gene. This CDR3 has 14 amino acids. Germline assignment: CDR1 KGHDR and CDR2 SFDVKD. The CDR3 bases are TGTGCCACCAGTGATACGGGAGGGCTTGATACGCAGTATTTT. The encoded protein is CATSDTGGLDTQYF.

The chain uses TRBV7-9 and TRBJ1-4, with D possibly matching TRBD1 (6 bases). V was pared by 5 bases and J by 8 bases, with 21 bases between. The CDR3 has 16 amino acids. Looked up from germline, CDR1 is SEHNR and CDR2 is FQNEAQ (reference sequence). This CDR3 reads CASSHNPGHFLEKLFF. CDR3 nucleotides: TGTGCCAGCAGCCATAACCCGGGACACTTTTTAGAAAAACTGTTTTTT.

This clonotype was counted at least ten times. The chain links TRBV2 to TRBJ1-5, with D possibly being TRBD1 (5 bases). The V end lost 1 base, the J end lost 6 bases, and 10 bases lay between the germline ends. The CDR3 contains 14 residues. Per germline, CDR1 SNHLY and CDR2 FYNNEI. The CDR3 DNA is TGTGCCAGCAGTGAAGAAACAGGAGGTCAGCCCCAGCATTTT. Protein product: CASSEETGGQPQHF.